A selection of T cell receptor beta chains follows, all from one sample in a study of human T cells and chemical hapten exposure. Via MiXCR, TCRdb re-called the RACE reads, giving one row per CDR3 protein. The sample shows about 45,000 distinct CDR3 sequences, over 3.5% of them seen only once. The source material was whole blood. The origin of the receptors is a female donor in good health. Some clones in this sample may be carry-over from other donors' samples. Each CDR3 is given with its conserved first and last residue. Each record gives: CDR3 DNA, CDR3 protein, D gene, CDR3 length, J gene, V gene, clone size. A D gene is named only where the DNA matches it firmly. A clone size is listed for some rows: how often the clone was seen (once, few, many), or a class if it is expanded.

CDR3 DNA: TGCAGTGGGTCCCCTTGGGGGGGGGACACAGATACGCAGTATTTT
CDR3 protein: CSGSPWGGDTDTQYF
D gene: TRBD2
CDR3 length: 15
J gene: TRBJ2-3
V gene: TRBV20-1
clone size: many

CDR3 DNA: TGTGCCAGCAGCCAGGGGGCCGCTGGAAACACCATATATTTT
CDR3 protein: CASSQGAAGNTIYF
D gene: -
CDR3 length: 14
J gene: TRBJ1-3
V gene: TRBV3-1
clone size: few

CDR3 DNA: TGTGCCAGCAGTTTCCAAACAGGGTCAACCCCGACTTTCTTT
CDR3 protein: CASSFQTGSTPTFF
D gene: -
CDR3 length: 14
J gene: TRBJ1-1
V gene: TRBV27
clone size: many

CDR3 DNA: TGCAGTGCTAGAGATCGTCTTAACTACTTACCCTACGAGCAGTACTTC
CDR3 protein: CSARDRLNYLPYEQYF
D gene: -
CDR3 length: 16
J gene: TRBJ2-7
V gene: TRBV20-1
clone size: many

CDR3 DNA: TGCAGCGTTGAAAATCAGGCAGGCCGAGACTATGGCTACACCTTC
CDR3 protein: CSVENQAGRDYGYTF
D gene: -
CDR3 length: 15
J gene: TRBJ1-2
V gene: TRBV29-1
clone size: many

CDR3 DNA: TGCAGTGCTACGAAGTCGGGACAGGGGGCCCCTGAAGCTTTCTTT
CDR3 protein: CSATKSGQGAPEAFF
D gene: TRBD1
CDR3 length: 15
J gene: TRBJ1-1
V gene: TRBV20-1
clone size: many

CDR3 DNA: TGTGCCAGCAGTCGACAGGGCGGTTGGGACACTGAAGCTTTCTTT
CDR3 protein: CASSRQGGWDTEAFF
D gene: TRBD1
CDR3 length: 15
J gene: TRBJ1-1
V gene: TRBV6-5
clone size: many

CDR3 DNA: TGTGCCAGCAGCCTCTATAGACCACTATCTAGCGGGGTAGGCGATACGCAGTATTTT
CDR3 protein: CASSLYRPLSSGVGDTQYF
D gene: TRBD2
CDR3 length: 19
J gene: TRBJ2-3
V gene: TRBV28
clone size: -

CDR3 DNA: TGCAGTATTAAAGGGGGCGTAAGTACTGAAGCTTTCTTT
CDR3 protein: CSIKGGVSTEAFF
D gene: TRBD1
CDR3 length: 13
J gene: TRBJ1-1
V gene: TRBV20-1
clone size: many

CDR3 DNA: TGTGCCTGGAGTACGCGGGGGCACTCCACAGATACGCAGTATTTT
CDR3 protein: CAWSTRGHSTDTQYF
D gene: -
CDR3 length: 15
J gene: TRBJ2-3
V gene: TRBV30
clone size: few

CDR3 DNA: TGTGCCACTGGACTAGGTCGCACAGATACGCAGTATTTT
CDR3 protein: CATGLGRTDTQYF
D gene: TRBD2
CDR3 length: 13
J gene: TRBJ2-3
V gene: TRBV3-1
clone size: many

CDR3 DNA: TGTGCCAGCAGTTTTACCTTGACGGCAGGATCGAACACCGGGGAGCTGTTTTTT
CDR3 protein: CASSFTLTAGSNTGELFF
D gene: -
CDR3 length: 18
J gene: TRBJ2-2
V gene: TRBV12-3/TRBV12-4
clone size: many

CDR3 DNA: TGTGCCAGCAGCTTAGAAGTGCCTAGCGCGGGATGGTATTTT
CDR3 protein: CASSLEVPSAGWYF
D gene: -
CDR3 length: 14
J gene: TRBJ2-3
V gene: TRBV7-2
clone size: -

CDR3 DNA: TGCAGTGCTACGAGGGGGACTAGGGTGAGGGAGCAGTTCTTC
CDR3 protein: CSATRGTRVREQFF
D gene: TRBD2
CDR3 length: 14
J gene: TRBJ2-1
V gene: TRBV20-1
clone size: many

CDR3 DNA: TGCGCCAGCAGCCCGGGACAGGGAGATATTGAAGCTTTCTTT
CDR3 protein: CASSPGQGDIEAFF
D gene: TRBD1
CDR3 length: 14
J gene: TRBJ1-1
V gene: TRBV10-2
clone size: -

CDR3 DNA: TGTGCCAGCAGCTTAGGTTCTGGGGCCAACGTCCTGACTTTC
CDR3 protein: CASSLGSGANVLTF
D gene: -
CDR3 length: 14
J gene: TRBJ2-6
V gene: TRBV11-2
clone size: many

CDR3 DNA: TGTGCCAGCAGCGTAGGGGCCACAGATACGCAGTATTTT
CDR3 protein: CASSVGATDTQYF
D gene: -
CDR3 length: 13
J gene: TRBJ2-3
V gene: TRBV11-3
clone size: many

CDR3 DNA: TGTGCCAGCAGTCGTGGGACAGGGCTCTATGGCTACACCTTC
CDR3 protein: CASSRGTGLYGYTF
D gene: TRBD1
CDR3 length: 14
J gene: TRBJ1-2
V gene: TRBV12-3/TRBV12-4
clone size: many

CDR3 DNA: TGCAGCGTTGGAGGCGCAGATACGCAGTATTTT
CDR3 protein: CSVGGADTQYF
D gene: -
CDR3 length: 11
J gene: TRBJ2-3
V gene: TRBV29-1
clone size: many

CDR3 DNA: TGCAGTGCTGCCACCGACAGGTCCGAGTATGGCTACACCTTC
CDR3 protein: CSAATDRSEYGYTF
D gene: -
CDR3 length: 14
J gene: TRBJ1-2
V gene: TRBV20-1
clone size: many

CDR3 DNA: TGCAGTGCTATTCCTAGGGGTTCTGGCACAGATACGCAGTATTTT
CDR3 protein: CSAIPRGSGTDTQYF
D gene: -
CDR3 length: 15
J gene: TRBJ2-3
V gene: TRBV20-1
clone size: many